This note documents a single T cell receptor beta chain sequence. The clone's antigen remains unknown. Base qualities were left out, and no much larger clone turns up one base away. V is pared back by 3 bases and J by 7 bases, with 9 bases lying between the germline termini. The CDR3 holds 13 amino acids from the cysteine to the phenylalanine. Just the 39-base CDR3 DNA is kept, in frame starting at base 1. From a lookup of the germline V gene, CDR1 and CDR2 are SGHNT and YENEEA. Each collaborating institution followed its own protocols to collect whole blood in K2EDTA tubes. Collaborator samples were shipped for TCRbeta analysis as frozen whole blood, isolated PBMCs, or DNA extracted from either sample type. This entry comes from a study of blood T cell repertoires in COVID-19 (TCRdb year 2020). About the investigation overall: Collaborator samples came from the United States, Italy and Spain and covered acute and convalescent phases of COVID-19. Samples were obtained from the ongoing ImmuneRACE study (first 160 participants) and from 1,254 subjects provided by 6 global collaborators. The prospective study material was composed of cDNA or gDNA derived from T cells, B-cell-depleted T cells, or PBMCs. Where available, HLA class I and class II types were obtained from metadata supplied by the sample provider rather than from assay-based typing. The repertoires were released in a freely available public database meant as a resource for research on the immune response to SARS-CoV-2. The sample metadata nearly always contained a de-identified subject ID, COVID-19 status, age in years and sex. The dataset comprised deeply sampled blood TCRbeta repertoires from subjects exposed to, actively infected with, or recovered from COVID-19.

Overall study results and their limits: The quantity of clinical and demographic metadata differed by source and by participant and was supplied without curation.

TCRbeta CDR3 regions were amplified from genomic DNA using the immunoSEQ Assay, a bias-controlled multiplex PCR. Turning to the authors' computational methods: Nucleated cell counts per sample were estimated from amplification of reference gene primers within the assay. Sequence reads were collapsed and filtered to measure the absolute abundance of every unique TCRbeta CDR3 rearrangement. For each sample, productive Simpson clonality was calculated as the square root of Simpson's diversity index across productive rearrangements. TCRdb took this table from immuneACCESS and kept in-frame rearrangements with V and J called. Such tables lack part of the clones; where checked against another copy, unresolved V genes explain under half of the gap, and the rest is unexplained. That table gives V, J and clone size, and the DNA gave D and trimming. The sample profile shows 150,000 to 200,000 clones; about 88% of them were found once. 15% to 20% of the sample is in the top ten clones.

The TCR originated in an elderly woman with acute or convalescent COVID-19. The sequencing sample was made of peripheral blood. The sequence links TRBV11-3 to TRBJ2-2; the D gene is perhaps TRBD1, on 6 matching bases. The CDR3 region reads CASSFAQGGELFF. The nucleotide sequence reads TGTGCCAGCAGCTTCGCACAGGGCGGGGAGCTGTTTTTT.